A selection of T cell receptor beta chains follows, all from one sample in a study of T cells in Graves' hyperthyroidism and ophthalmopathy. MiXCR, run by TCRdb on the multiplex PCR reads, gives a single entry per CDR3 protein. Among about 360,000 distinct CDR3 sequences listed, about 12% were seen once. Sequencing input: blood. Receptor source: a woman between 18 and 29 years old with Graves' hyperthyroidism. The conserved cysteine and the conserved F or W are not part of the CDR3 here. The size field is filled for only some rows; it gives once, few, many or a size class.

j_call clone_size v_call cdr3_aa
TRBJ2-7 few TRBV9 ASSVQGNRHEQY
TRBJ1-2 once TRBV7-9 ASTPLSDYGYT
TRBJ2-6 many TRBV15 ATSYYWANVLT
TRBJ2-7 . TRBV7-9 ASSPIGQTYEQY
TRBJ2-7 many TRBV12-3/TRBV12-4 ASSYGYEQY
TRBJ1-3 . TRBV20-1 SASPVPGTGDTIY
TRBJ1-1 . TRBV20-1 SAPGEQNTEAF
TRBJ2-3 many TRBV5-1 ASSPAGGGTDTQY
TRBJ1-5 many TRBV20-1 SARALRGNQPQH
TRBJ1-1 few TRBV19 ASSIDLGRYTEAF
TRBJ2-1 few TRBV4-3 ASSQEGASGSRPLGSYNEQF
TRBJ1-5 many TRBV12-3/TRBV12-4 ASSLDWGWGGNQPQH
TRBJ1-4 many TRBV9 ASSVQGQGSTNEKLF
TRBJ2-2 . TRBV18 ASSPSGVNTGELF
TRBJ2-7 many TRBV7-2 ASSSSRDRYEQY
TRBJ2-1 many TRBV20-1 SARIAVSYNEQF
TRBJ2-5 many TRBV5-1 ASSRRDSDQETQY
TRBJ2-1 few TRBV5-1 ASSLVGTSGGKSYNEQF
TRBJ2-2 . TRBV14 ASSPGLLQGMTGELF
TRBJ2-1 many TRBV18 ASSPTSGSDEQF
TRBJ2-4 . TRBV4-1 ASSQEGSWGAKNIQY
TRBJ2-2 . TRBV5-6 ASSPGRVTGELF
TRBJ2-1 many TRBV20-1 SARSLAGGINEQF
TRBJ1-5 many TRBV28 ASSFYRGASNQPQH
TRBJ2-3 many TRBV11-2 ASSPRGPDTQY
TRBJ1-2 few TRBV9 ASSAQGGNYGYT
TRBJ2-7 many TRBV12-3/TRBV12-4 ASSFQDSGSYEQY
TRBJ2-7 many TRBV10-1 ASSPFLGTEQY
TRBJ2-3 many TRBV20-1 SCRGLPTDTQY